Below, one T cell receptor beta chain is given with its context. This specimen belongs to a study of blood T cells in healthy people across ages. Using a J-beta primer mix together with a sample-barcoded 5' primer, a second PCR was run for roughly 6 to 12 cycles. In TCRdb, the 5' RACE reads were re-called with MiXCR into one record per CDR3 protein. Among about 900,000 distinct CDR3 sequences listed, about 62% were seen once. Per germline, CDR1 SGDLS and CDR2 YYNGEE. The CDR3 runs to 15 residues. Trimming cost V 0 bases and J 2 bases; bases outside gene matches: 4. Sample: blood. The sequence derives from a man aged 25-40 years in good health. This chain links TRBV9 with TRBJ2-7, with 8 positions matching TRBD2. The CDR3 sequence: CASSVAGGGTYEQYF. The CDR3 region has the DNA TGTGCCAGCAGCGTAGCGGGCGGGGGGACCTACGAGCAGTACTTC.